Sequencing of this T cell receptor (beta chain) was carried out in a study of cytomegalovirus exposure and HLA in healthy donors. Overall study findings and caveats: Reports credit the classifier with highly specific, highly sensitive diagnosis of cytomegalovirus status. Per a prior analysis, the majority of TCR beta V segments were productive roughly 87% or roughly 30% of the time. The study put around 180 TCR beta chains on its list as cytomegalovirus-associated.

In the PCR, 60 Vbeta and 13 Jbeta primers were used. TCRdb's table, derived via immunoSEQ multiplex PCR, lists solely in-frame clones and lacks some. Altogether under 200,000 clones are present, about three quarters being singletons, with the ten largest covering over 2%. Germline lookup yields CDR1 SGHVS and CDR2 FQNEAQ. The CDR3 length is 15 residues. The ends were cut back, 5 bases at V and 4 bases at J, with 15 bases in the middle. About this clone itself: Antigen unknown.

The receptor was isolated from a woman aged 40-49 years in good health and CMV-seropositive. The chain recombines TRBV7-8 with TRBJ1-3; TRBD1 is a possible D gene (5 bases). The sample taken for sequencing was PBMCs. CDR3 loop: CASSPSGGVGNTIYF. Written as DNA, the CDR3 is TGTGCCAGCAGCCCTAGTGGGGGGGTCGGAAACACCATATATTTT.